Sequencing of this T cell receptor (beta chain) was carried out in a study of cytomegalovirus exposure and HLA in healthy donors. As for this clone: The antigen is undetermined. Sequence at one end of the junction differs from germline and may be a read error.

Everyone who donated was a healthy bone marrow donor. Regarding the study as a whole: Cytomegalovirus status was reportedly diagnosed by the classifier with high sensitivity and specificity.

Germline V gene sequence: CDR1 SQVTM, CDR2 ANQGSEA. This CDR3 contains 12 residues. PCR primers comprised 60 Vbeta and 13 Jbeta primers. Assay used: immunoSEQ multiplex PCR; TCRdb lists only in-frame clones, some missing. The data hold about 200,000 clones, with around 83% observed a single time. V gene TRBV29-1 combines with J gene TRBJ2-1; D possibly corresponds to TRBD2 (5 bases). The sequence derives from a man aged 35 to 55 in good health and CMV-seropositive. What was sequenced was PBMCs. This CDR3 is CSAEGGRNEQFF. CDR3 sequence (DNA): TGCAGCGCTGAAGGAGGTAGGAACGAGCAGTTCTTC.